The present entry profiles one T cell receptor beta chain with its context. This entry comes from a study of blood T cell repertoires in COVID-19. In Cohort 3, a recovered donor had either two negative PCRs, clearance, or symptom resolution. CDR1 and CDR2 (germline): SEHNR, FQNEAQ (reference sequence). The CDR3 has 16 amino acids. The J segment lost 2 bases and the V segment lost 5 bases, leaving 11 bases of the junction unmatched. Original data processing: The authors estimated nucleated cell counts from reference gene primer amplification. Assay: immunoSEQ multiplex PCR; the TCRdb copy retains only in-frame clones and omits some. V, J and clone size were drawn from that table, and D and trimming were deduced from the DNA. This table holds about 380,000 clones, around 90% found once.

The chain carries TRBV7-9 and TRBJ2-5; 7 bases fit TRBD1. The clonotype was recovered from a young woman who had recovered from COVID-19. Sequenced material: PBMCs or T cells enriched from blood (not recorded which). The CDR3 nucleotides read TGTGCCAGCAGCCCCCCCCGAGGGGGACAGCAAGAGACCCAGTACTTC. Protein sequence: CASSPPRGGQQETQYF.